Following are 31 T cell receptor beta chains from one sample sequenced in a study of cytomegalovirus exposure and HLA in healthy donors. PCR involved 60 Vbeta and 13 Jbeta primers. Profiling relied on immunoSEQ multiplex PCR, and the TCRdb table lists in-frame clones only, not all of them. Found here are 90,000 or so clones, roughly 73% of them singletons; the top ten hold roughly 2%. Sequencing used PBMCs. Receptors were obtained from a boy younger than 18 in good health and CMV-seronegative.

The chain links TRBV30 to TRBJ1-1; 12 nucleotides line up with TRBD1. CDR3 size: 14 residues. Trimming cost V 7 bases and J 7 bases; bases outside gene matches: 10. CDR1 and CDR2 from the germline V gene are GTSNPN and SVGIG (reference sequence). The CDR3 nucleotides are TGTGCCTTGTCTTATTGGGACAGGGGGCATGAAGCTTTCTTT. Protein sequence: CALSYWDRGHEAFF.

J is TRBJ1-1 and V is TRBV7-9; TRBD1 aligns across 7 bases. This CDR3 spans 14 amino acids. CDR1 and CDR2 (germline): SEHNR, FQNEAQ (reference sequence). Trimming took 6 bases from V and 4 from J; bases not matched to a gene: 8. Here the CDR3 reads CASRKPTGVTEAFF. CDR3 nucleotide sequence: TGTGCCAGCAGGAAACCTACAGGGGTCACTGAAGCTTTCTTT.

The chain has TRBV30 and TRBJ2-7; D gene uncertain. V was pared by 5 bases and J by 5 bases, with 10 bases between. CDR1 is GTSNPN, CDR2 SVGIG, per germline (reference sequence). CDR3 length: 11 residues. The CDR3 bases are TGTGCCTGGGGGCCGCTCCACGAGCAGTACTTC. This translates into CAWGPLHEQYF.

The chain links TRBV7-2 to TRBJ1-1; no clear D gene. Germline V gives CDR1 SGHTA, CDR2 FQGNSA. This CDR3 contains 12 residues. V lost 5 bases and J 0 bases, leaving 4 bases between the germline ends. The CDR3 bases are TGTGCCAGCAGCCCCATGAACACTGAAGCTTTCTTT. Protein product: CASSPMNTEAFF.

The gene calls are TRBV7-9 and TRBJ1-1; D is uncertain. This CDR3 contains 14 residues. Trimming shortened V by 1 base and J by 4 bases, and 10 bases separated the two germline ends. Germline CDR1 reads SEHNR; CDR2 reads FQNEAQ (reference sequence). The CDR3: CASSLVLPGTEAFF. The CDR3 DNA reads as TGTGCCAGCAGCTTAGTTCTTCCAGGCACTGAAGCTTTCTTT. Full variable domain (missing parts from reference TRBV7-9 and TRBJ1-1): DTGVSQNPRHKITKRGQNVTFRCDPISEHNRLYWYRQTLGQGPEFLTYFQNEAQLEKSRLLSDRFSAERPKGSFSTLEIQRTEQGDSAMYLCASSLVLPGTEAFFGQGTRLTVV.

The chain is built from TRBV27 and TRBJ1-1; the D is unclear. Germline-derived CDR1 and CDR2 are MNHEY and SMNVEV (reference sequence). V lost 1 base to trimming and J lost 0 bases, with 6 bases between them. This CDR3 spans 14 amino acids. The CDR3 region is CASSLFQMNTEAFF. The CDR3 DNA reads TGTGCCAGCAGTTTATTCCAGATGAACACTGAAGCTTTCTTT.

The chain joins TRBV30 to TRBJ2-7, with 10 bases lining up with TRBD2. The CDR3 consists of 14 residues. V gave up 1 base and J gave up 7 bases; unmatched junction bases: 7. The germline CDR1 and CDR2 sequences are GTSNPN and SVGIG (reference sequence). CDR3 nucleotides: TGTGCCTGGAGTGGCGCAGCGGGGGGGCGGGAGCAGTACTTC. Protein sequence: CAWSGAAGGREQYF.

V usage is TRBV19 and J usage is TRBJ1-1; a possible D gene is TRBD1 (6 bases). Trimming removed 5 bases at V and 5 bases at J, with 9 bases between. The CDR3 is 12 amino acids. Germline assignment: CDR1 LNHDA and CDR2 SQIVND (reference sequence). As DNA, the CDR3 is TGTGCCAGTAGTCAGGGGCTGACTGAAGCTTTCTTT. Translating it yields CASSQGLTEAFF.

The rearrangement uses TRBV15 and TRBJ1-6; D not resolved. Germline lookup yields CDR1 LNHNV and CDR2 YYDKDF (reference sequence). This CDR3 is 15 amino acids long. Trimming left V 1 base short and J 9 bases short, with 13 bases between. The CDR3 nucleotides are TGTGCCACCAGCAGAGCGGGGTCAACAATTTCACCCCTCCACTTT. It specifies CATSRAGSTISPLHF.

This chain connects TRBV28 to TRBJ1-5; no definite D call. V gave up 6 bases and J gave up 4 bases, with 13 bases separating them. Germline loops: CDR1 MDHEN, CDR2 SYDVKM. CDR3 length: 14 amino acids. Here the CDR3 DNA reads TGTGCCAGCAGCAAGAGGGCCGGGAATCAGCCCCAGCATTTT. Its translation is CASSKRAGNQPQHF.

CDR3 loop: CASGRTGQETQYF. CDR3 coding DNA: TGTGCCAGCGGGCGGACAGGGCAAGAGACCCAGTACTTC. The chain couples TRBV28 to TRBJ2-5, with 8 bases that match TRBD1. The germline V gene has CDR1 MDHEN and CDR2 SYDVKM. The CDR3 is 13 residues long. V trimming: 8 bases; J trimming: 2 bases; junction bases outside the gene matches: 4.

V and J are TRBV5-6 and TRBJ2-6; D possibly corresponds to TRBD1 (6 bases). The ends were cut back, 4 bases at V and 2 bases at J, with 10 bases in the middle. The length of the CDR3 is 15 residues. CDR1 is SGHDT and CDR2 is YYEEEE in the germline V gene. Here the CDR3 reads CASSVTGTGANVLTF. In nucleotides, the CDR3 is TGTGCCAGCAGCGTGACAGGCACTGGGGCCAACGTCCTGACTTTC. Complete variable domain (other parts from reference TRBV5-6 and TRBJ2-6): DAGVTQSPTHLIKTRGQQVTLRCSPKSGHDTVSWYQQALGQGPQFIFQYYEEEERQRGNFPDRFSGHQFPNYSSELNVNALLLGDSALYLCASSVTGTGANVLTFGAGSRLTVL.

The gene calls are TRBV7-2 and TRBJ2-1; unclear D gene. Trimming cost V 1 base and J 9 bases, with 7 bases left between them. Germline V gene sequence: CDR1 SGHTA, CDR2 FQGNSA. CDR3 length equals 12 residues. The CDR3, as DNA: TGTGCCAGCAGCTTAGGCGCGTTTGAGCAGTTCTTC. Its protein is CASSLGAFEQFF.

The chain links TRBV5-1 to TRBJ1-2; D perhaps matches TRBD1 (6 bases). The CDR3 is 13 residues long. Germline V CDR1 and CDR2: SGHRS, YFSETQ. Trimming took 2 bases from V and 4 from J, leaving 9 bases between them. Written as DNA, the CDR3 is TGCGCCAGCAGCTTTGGGGGCGGCTATGGCTACACCTTC. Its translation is CASSFGGGYGYTF.

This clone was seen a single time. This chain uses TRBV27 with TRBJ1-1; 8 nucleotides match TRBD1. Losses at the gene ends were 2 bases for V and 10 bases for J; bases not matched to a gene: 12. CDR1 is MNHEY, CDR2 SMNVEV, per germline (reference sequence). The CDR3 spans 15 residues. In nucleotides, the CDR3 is TGTGCCAGCAGTTTACGGACAGGGTTGAAATCAGGAGCTTTCTTT. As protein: CASSLRTGLKSGAFF.

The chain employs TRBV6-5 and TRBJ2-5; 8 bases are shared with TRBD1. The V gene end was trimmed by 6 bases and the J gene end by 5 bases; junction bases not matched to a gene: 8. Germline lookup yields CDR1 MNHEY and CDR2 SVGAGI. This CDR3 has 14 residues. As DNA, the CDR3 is TGTGCCAGCAGCCTACAGTACAGGGGGGAGACCCAGTACTTC. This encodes CASSLQYRGETQYF.

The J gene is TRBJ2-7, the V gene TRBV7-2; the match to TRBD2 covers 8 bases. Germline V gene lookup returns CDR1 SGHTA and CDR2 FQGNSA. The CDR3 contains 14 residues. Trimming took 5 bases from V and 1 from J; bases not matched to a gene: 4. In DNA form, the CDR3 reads TGTGCCAGCAGCCTCGGGGGGGGGTCCTACGAGCAGTACTTC. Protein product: CASSLGGGSYEQYF.

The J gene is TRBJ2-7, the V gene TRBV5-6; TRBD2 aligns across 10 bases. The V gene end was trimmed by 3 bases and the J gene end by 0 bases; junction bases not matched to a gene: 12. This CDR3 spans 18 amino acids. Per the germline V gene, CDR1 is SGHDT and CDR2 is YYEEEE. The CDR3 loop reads CASSYPTSGGASSYEQYF. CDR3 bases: TGTGCCAGCAGCTACCCGACCAGCGGGGGGGCTAGCTCCTACGAGCAGTACTTC.

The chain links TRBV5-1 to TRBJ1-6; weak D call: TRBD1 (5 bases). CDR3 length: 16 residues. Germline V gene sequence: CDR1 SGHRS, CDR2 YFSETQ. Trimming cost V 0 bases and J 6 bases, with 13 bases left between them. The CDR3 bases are TGCGCCAGCAGCTTGGGGGGCACCGGGCCTAATTCACCCCTCCACTTT. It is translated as CASSLGGTGPNSPLHF. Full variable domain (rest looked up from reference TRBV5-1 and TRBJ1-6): KAGVTQTPRYLIKTRGQQVTLSCSPISGHRSVSWYQQTPGQGLQFLFEYFSETQRNKGNFPGRFSGRQFSNSRSEMNVSTLELGDSALYLCASSLGGTGPNSPLHFGNGTRLTVT.

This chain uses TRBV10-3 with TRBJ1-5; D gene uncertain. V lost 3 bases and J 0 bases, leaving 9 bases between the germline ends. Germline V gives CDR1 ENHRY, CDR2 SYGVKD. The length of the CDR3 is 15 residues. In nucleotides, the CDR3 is TGTGCCATCAGTGACGGGATGAATAGCAATCAGCCCCAGCATTTT. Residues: CAISDGMNSNQPQHF.

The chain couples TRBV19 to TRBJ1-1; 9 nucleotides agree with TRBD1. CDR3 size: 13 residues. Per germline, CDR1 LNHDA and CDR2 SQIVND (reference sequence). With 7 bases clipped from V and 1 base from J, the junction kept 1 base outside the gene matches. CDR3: CASTTGGNTEAFF. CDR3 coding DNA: TGTGCCAGTACGACAGGGGGGAACACTGAAGCTTTCTTT.

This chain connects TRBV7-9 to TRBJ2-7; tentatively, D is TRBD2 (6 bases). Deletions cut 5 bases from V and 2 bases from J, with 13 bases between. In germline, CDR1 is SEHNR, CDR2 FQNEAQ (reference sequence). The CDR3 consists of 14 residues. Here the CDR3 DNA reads TGTGCCAGCAGCCCGTTGCTAGCGACCTACGAGCAGTACTTC. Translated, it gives CASSPLLATYEQYF. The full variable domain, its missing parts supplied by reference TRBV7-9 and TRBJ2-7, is DTGVSQNPRHKITKRGQNVTFRCDPISEHNRLYWYRQTLGQGPEFLTYFQNEAQLEKSRLLSDRFSAERPKGSFSTLEIQRTEQGDSAMYLCASSPLLATYEQYFGPGTRLTVT.

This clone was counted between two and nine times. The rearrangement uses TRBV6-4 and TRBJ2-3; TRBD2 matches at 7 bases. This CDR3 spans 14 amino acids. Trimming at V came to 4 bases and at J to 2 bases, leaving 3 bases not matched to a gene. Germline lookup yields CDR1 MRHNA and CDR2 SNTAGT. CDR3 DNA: TGTGCCAGCAGTGTCAGCGGGGCCACAGATACGCAGTATTTT. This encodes CASSVSGATDTQYF.

This CDR3 reads CSVNYSGRSFYGYTF. The CDR3, as DNA: TGCAGCGTTAACTACTCCGGTCGGTCCTTCTATGGCTACACCTTC. The chain is built from TRBV29-1 and TRBJ1-2; unclear D gene. CDR1 is SQVTM, CDR2 ANQGSEA, per germline. The CDR3 spans 15 residues. The V end lost 5 bases, the J end lost 4 bases, and 20 bases lay between the germline ends.

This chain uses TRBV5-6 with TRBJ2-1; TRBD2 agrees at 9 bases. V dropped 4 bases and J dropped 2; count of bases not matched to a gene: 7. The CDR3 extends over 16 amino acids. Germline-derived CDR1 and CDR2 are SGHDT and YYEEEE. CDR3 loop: CASSTRLAETYNEQFF. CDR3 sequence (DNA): TGTGCCAGCAGCACCAGACTAGCGGAAACCTACAATGAGCAGTTCTTC.

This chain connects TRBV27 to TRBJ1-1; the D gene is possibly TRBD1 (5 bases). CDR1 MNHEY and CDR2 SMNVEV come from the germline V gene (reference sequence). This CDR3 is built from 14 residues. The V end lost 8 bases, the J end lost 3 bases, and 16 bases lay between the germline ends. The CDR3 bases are TGTGCCAGCGGGGACTCCAAAAGGGACACTGAAGCTTTCTTT. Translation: CASGDSKRDTEAFF.

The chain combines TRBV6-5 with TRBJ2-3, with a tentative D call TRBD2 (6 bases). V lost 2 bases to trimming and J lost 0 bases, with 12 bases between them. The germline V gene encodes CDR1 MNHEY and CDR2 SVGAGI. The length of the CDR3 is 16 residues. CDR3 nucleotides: TGTGCCAGCAGTTACGGGTCGGGGACTAGCACAGATACGCAGTATTTT. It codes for CASSYGSGTSTDTQYF.

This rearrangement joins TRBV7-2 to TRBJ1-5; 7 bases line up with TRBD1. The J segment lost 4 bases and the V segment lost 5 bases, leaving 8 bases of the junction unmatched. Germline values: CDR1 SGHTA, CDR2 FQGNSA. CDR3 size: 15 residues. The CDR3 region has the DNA TGTGCCAGCAGCCCCGACAGGGTAAGAAATCAGCCCCAGCATTTT. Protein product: CASSPDRVRNQPQHF.

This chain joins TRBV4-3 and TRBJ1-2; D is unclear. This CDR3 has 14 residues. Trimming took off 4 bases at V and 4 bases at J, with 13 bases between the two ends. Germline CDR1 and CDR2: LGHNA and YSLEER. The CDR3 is CASSPSRGLYGYTF. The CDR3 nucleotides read TGCGCCAGCAGCCCCTCCCGTGGCCTCTATGGCTACACCTTC.

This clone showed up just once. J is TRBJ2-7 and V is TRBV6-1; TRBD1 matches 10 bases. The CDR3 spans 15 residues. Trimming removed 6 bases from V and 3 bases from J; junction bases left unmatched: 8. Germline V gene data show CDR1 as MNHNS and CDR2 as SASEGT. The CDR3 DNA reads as TGTGCCAGCAGCGGACAGGGGGAATTGGACTACGAGCAGTACTTC. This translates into CASSGQGELDYEQYF.

The CDR3 region has the DNA TGTGCCAGCAGCTTGGGCAGCTATGGCTACACCTTC. This encodes CASSLGSYGYTF. The chain is built from TRBV5-6 and TRBJ1-2; D is unresolved. The CDR3 loop spans 12 amino acids. Trimming left V 0 bases short and J 4 bases short, with 4 bases between. Germline CDR1 is SGHDT and CDR2 is YYEEEE.